This entry lists 21 T cell receptor beta chains sequenced from one sample in a study of T cells in Graves' hyperthyroidism and ophthalmopathy. Amplified TCR beta CDR3 regions came from RNA transcripts. TCR CDR3 regions were first amplified by RT-PCR with HTBI primers. MiXCR was run by TCRdb on the multiplex PCR reads, yielding one entry per CDR3 protein. Of hundreds of thousands of distinct CDR3 sequences listed, roughly 14% are singletons. Sequenced material: blood. The receptor source for this set is a woman aged 30 to 39 with Graves' hyperthyroidism that later progressed to Graves' ophthalmopathy.

Concerning this clonotype itself: This may arise from a read error, as a much more abundant clone is one base away. V usage is TRBV7-2 and J usage is TRBJ2-3, with 7 positions matching TRBD2. With 6 bases clipped from V and 4 bases from J, the junction kept 10 bases outside the gene matches. This CDR3 has 15 residues. CDR1 is SGHTA, CDR2 FQGNSA, per germline. CDR3 DNA: TGTGCCAGCAGTTGGGGGACTATCGGGGCAGATACGCAGTATTTT. Its translation is CASSWGTIGADTQYF.

This clonotype was seen at least ten times. The chain couples TRBV10-2 to TRBJ2-1, with unresolved D. Trimming removed 4 bases from V and 7 bases from J, with 14 bases in between. The CDR3 extends over 14 amino acids. Germline loops: CDR1 WSHSY, CDR2 SAAADI. The chain's CDR3 is CASSGSGPRNEQFF. DNA for the CDR3: TGCGCCAGCAGTGGCTCCGGGCCCCGGAATGAGCAGTTCTTC.

There are many counts of this clonotype. This chain uses TRBV9 with TRBJ1-1, with a weak D call TRBD1 (5 bases). The germline V and J ends were trimmed by 4 bases and 6 bases, with 28 bases remaining between them. The CDR3 extends over 18 amino acids. CDR1 SGDLS and CDR2 YYNGEE come from the germline V gene. This CDR3 reads CASSPRGTDLLIYAEAFF. DNA of the CDR3: TGTGCCAGCAGCCCTCGGGGGACGGACTTACTTATTTACGCTGAAGCTTTCTTT.

This sequence joins TRBV30 and TRBJ2-1; D is perhaps TRBD2 (5 bases). Germline assignment: CDR1 GTSNPN and CDR2 SVGIG (reference sequence). This CDR3 is 15 amino acids long. Trimming took off 5 bases at V and 4 bases at J, with 18 bases between the two ends. Written as DNA, the CDR3 is TGTGCCTGGGTTAAATTAGCGTCTACTTACAATGAGCAGTTCTTC. This codes for CAWVKLASTYNEQFF.

The V and J genes are TRBV25-1 and TRBJ2-3, with 9 bases that match TRBD1. Per the germline V gene, CDR1 is MGHDK and CDR2 is SYGVNS. After removal of 3 bases from V and 4 bases from J, the junction contained 5 bases not matched to a gene. This CDR3 is built from 15 residues. As DNA, the CDR3 is TGTGCCAGCAGTGATGATTGGACAGGGGCAGATACGCAGTATTTT. Amino acid sequence: CASSDDWTGADTQYF.

This chain uses TRBV20-1 with TRBJ2-3, with 15 bases matching TRBD2. Germline V gene lookup returns CDR1 DFQATT and CDR2 SNEGSKA (reference sequence). The CDR3 runs to 15 residues. Losses at the gene ends were 6 bases for V and 4 bases for J; bases not matched to a gene: 5. The DNA for the CDR3 is TGCAGTGCCCAAAGGACTAGCGGGAGGGCAGATACGCAGTATTTT. Residues: CSAQRTSGRADTQYF.

This clonotype was seen a handful of times. V and J are TRBV3-1 and TRBJ2-7; 7 bases match TRBD1. V was clipped by 2 bases and J by 6 bases; unmatched bases: 7. The CDR3 runs 14 residues. Germline V gene lookup returns CDR1 LGHDT and CDR2 YNNKEL (reference sequence). This CDR3 reads CASSQKGANFEQYF. DNA of the CDR3: TGTGCCAGCAGCCAAAAGGGGGCAAATTTCGAGCAGTACTTC.

In its sample, this clonotype was seen many times. The genes are TRBV10-3 and TRBJ1-1; D not resolved. Germline V gene sequence: CDR1 ENHRY, CDR2 SYGVKD. This CDR3 has 14 residues. Trimming shortened V by 0 bases and J by 5 bases, and 10 bases separated the two germline ends. As DNA, the CDR3 is TGTGCCATCAGTGAGTCGACCGGGGTTACTGAAGCTTTCTTT. Its protein is CAISESTGVTEAFF.

This clonotype has at least ten counts. CDR3 sequence: CASSFGGGTGSNQPQHF. The CDR3 DNA follows: TGTGCCAGCAGTTTTGGGGGGGGGACAGGGAGCAATCAGCCCCAGCATTTT. J is TRBJ1-5 and V is TRBV12-3 or TRBV12-4; 9 nucleotides agree with TRBD1. The CDR3 extends over 17 amino acids. J gave up 1 base and V 3 bases, and 7 bases lay outside the gene matches.

This clonotype was found a few times. The rearrangement joins TRBV6-1 to TRBJ1-2; a weak D match, TRBD1 (6 bases). Germline values: CDR1 MNHNS, CDR2 SASEGT. This CDR3 is 15 amino acids long. V was clipped by 6 bases and J by 2 bases, with 16 bases between them. The CDR3 protein is CASRSTGTLNYGYTF. In DNA form, the CDR3 reads TGTGCCAGCAGGTCTACCGGGACATTGAACTATGGCTACACCTTC.

The rearrangement joins TRBV6-2 or TRBV6-3 to TRBJ1-5; D might be TRBD1 (6 bases). Per the germline V gene, CDR1 is MNHEY and CDR2 is SVGEGT. This CDR3 has 14 amino acids. Trimming took off 2 bases at V and 3 bases at J, with 8 bases between the two ends. Here the CDR3 reads CASSYTGPNQPQHF. Here the CDR3 DNA reads TGTGCCAGCAGTTACACAGGGCCCAATCAGCCCCAGCATTTT.

The table lists this clonotype with many counts. The chain employs TRBV7-3 and TRBJ2-3; TRBD2 aligns across 10 bases. This CDR3 region has 16 residues. Trimming at V came to 4 bases and at J to 5 bases, leaving 9 bases not matched to a gene. Germline lookup yields CDR1 SGHTA and CDR2 FQGTGA. In DNA form, the CDR3 reads TGTGCCAGCAGCTCCGCCGGGTCTAGCGGGAGAGATACGCAGTATTTT. It is translated as CASSSAGSSGRDTQYF.

This clonotype has at least ten counts. The DNA for the CDR3 is TGTGCTAGTGGTTTGACCCGGGTCACCGGGGAGCTGTTTTTT. Translation gives CASGLTRVTGELFF. The rearrangement uses TRBV12-5 and TRBJ2-2; D remains unclear. V lost 2 bases and J 4 bases, leaving 8 bases between the germline ends. The CDR3 covers 14 residues. Germline CDR1 and CDR2: LGHNT and FRNRAP.

This clonotype was counted many times. The V gene is TRBV5-1, the J gene TRBJ2-3, with D perhaps matching TRBD1 (6 bases). V lost 1 base and J 0 bases, leaving 15 bases between the germline ends. The CDR3 runs 17 residues. CDR1 is SGHRS and CDR2 is YFSETQ in the germline V gene. In nucleotides, the CDR3 is TGCGCCAGCAGCTTGAGCAGGGGATCCCCTAGCACAGATACGCAGTATTTT. Translated, it gives CASSLSRGSPSTDTQYF.

This clonotype was found many times. The chain joins TRBV19 to TRBJ1-1, with 7 bases matching TRBD1. The CDR3 has 15 amino acids. V lost 4 bases to trimming and J lost 0 bases; unmatched junction nucleotides: 5. The germline CDR1 and CDR2 sequences are LNHDA and SQIVND (reference sequence). The DNA of the CDR3 is TGTGCCAGTAGTAGCGCCAGGGGGATGAACACTGAAGCTTTCTTT. Its protein is CASSSARGMNTEAFF. The full variable domain, rest sourced from reference TRBV19 and TRBJ1-1, is DGGITQSPKYLFRKEGQNVTLSCEQNLNHDAMYWYRQDPGQGLRLIYYSQIVNDFQKGDIAEGYSVSREKKESFPLTVTSAQKNPTAFYLCASSSARGMNTEAFFGQGTRLTVV.

This clonotype occurred many times. The genes are TRBV5-6 and TRBJ2-3, with D possibly being TRBD1 (6 bases). V dropped 4 bases and J dropped 6 bases, with 15 bases sitting between them. CDR1 SGHDT and CDR2 YYEEEE come from the germline V gene. This CDR3 is built from 14 residues. This chain's CDR3 is CASSTGQIGDTQYF. CDR3 nucleotides: TGTGCCAGCAGCACTGGACAGATCGGGGATACGCAGTATTTT.

The table lists this clonotype with many counts. The rearrangement uses TRBV24-1 and TRBJ2-2, with a possible D match to TRBD2 (6 bases). CDR3 length: 16 amino acids. V shed 1 base and J shed 5 bases, with 13 bases lying between them. Germline values: CDR1 KGHDR, CDR2 SFDVKD. The CDR3 region has the DNA TGTGCCACCAGTGATTTCGGGACTTTTAGGACCGGGGAGCTGTTTTTT. Translating gives CATSDFGTFRTGELFF.

This clonotype came up a few times. The chain employs TRBV6-1 and TRBJ2-5; 7 bases match TRBD1. The CDR3 covers 16 residues. The junction had 12 bases not matched to a gene; V was cut back by 5 bases and J by 3 bases. Germline loops: CDR1 MNHNS, CDR2 SASEGT. CDR3 nucleotide sequence: TGTGCCAGCAGTACAACCCGTTACGGGACAGAAGAGACCCAGTACTTC. Encoded protein: CASSTTRYGTEETQYF.

This clonotype has a single count. This chain joins TRBV20-1 and TRBJ2-1; 12 positions match TRBD1. CDR1 and CDR2 (germline): DFQATT, SNEGSKA (reference sequence). The V and J ends lost 4 bases and 4 bases, in that order; junction bases with no gene match: 11. There are 17 residues in the CDR3. Here the CDR3 reads CSAISFRDRGLYNEQFF. The CDR3 DNA is TGCAGTGCTATTTCCTTCCGGGACAGGGGGCTGTACAATGAGCAGTTCTTC.

This clonotype was counted many times. The chain is built from TRBV28 and TRBJ2-7; TRBD1 aligns across 7 bases. CDR1 and CDR2 (germline): MDHEN, SYDVKM. Germline trimming cut 7 bases from V and 2 bases from J; bases unmatched to any gene: 5. The CDR3 covers 13 residues. DNA for the CDR3: TGTGCCAGCATTCCGGGACAGACCTACGAGCAGTACTTC. Protein sequence: CASIPGQTYEQYF.

This clonotype was picked up many times. CDR3 loop: CSAPSGTSYEQYF. The CDR3 nucleotides are TGCAGTGCCCCTAGCGGGACATCCTACGAGCAGTACTTC. The V and J genes are TRBV20-1 and TRBJ2-7, with 9 nucleotides matching TRBD2. CDR1 and CDR2 from the germline V gene are DFQATT and SNEGSKA (reference sequence). The length of the CDR3 is 13 residues. J was trimmed by 1 base and V by 6 bases; bases with no gene match: 4.